This T cell receptor beta chain was captured by sequencing in a study of neoadjuvant anti-PD-1 for oral cavity cancer. Study information: Nivolumab at 3 mg/kg was mostly given biweekly, three to four doses, pre-surgery.

Findings and limits, study-wide: TCR analyses covered only a few patients per response group. Treg/Th17 ratio rose with pretreatment blood and fell with post-treatment tumor TCRbeta clonality.

Here immunoSEQ multiplex PCR was the method, and the copy in TCRdb shows in-frame clones only, minus some. The sample consists of about 14,000 clones, around 70% of them appearing once. This clone has only a few counts. What it binds is not known. This sample's time point: after neoadjuvant nivolumab, at surgical resection. Blood cells were analyzed directly, without culture or expansion. V dropped 4 bases and J dropped 8; count of bases not matched to a gene: 7. Germline loops: CDR1 SGHNT, CDR2 YYREEE (reference sequence). The CDR3 is 14 amino acids. V is TRBV5-4 and J is TRBJ2-1; 9 nucleotides line up with TRBD1. The receptor was isolated from a person between 40 and 80 years old with oral cavity squamous cell carcinoma. The sequences come from PBMCs, collected after nivolumab (anti-PD-1) treatment. CDR3 amino acids: CASSPRQGGHEQFF. CDR3 in DNA: TGTGCCAGCAGCCCGAGACAGGGGGGGCATGAGCAGTTCTTC. The variable domain in full, with the rest retrieved from reference TRBV5-4 and TRBJ2-1, is ETGVTQSPTHLIKTRGQQVTLRCSSQSGHNTVSWYQQALGQGPQFIFQYYREEENGRGNFPPRFSGLQFPNYSSELNVNALELDDSALYLCASSPRQGGHEQFFGPGTRLTVL.